The rows below give T cell receptor beta chains drawn from one sample of a study of blood T cell repertoires in COVID-19. The assay was immunoSEQ multiplex PCR, and TCRdb's table has in-frame clones only and misses some. The table has about 250,000 clones, about 93% seen once; the top ten hold roughly 0.79%. Sequences were obtained from peripheral blood. These receptor sequences come from a man aged 25 to 40 with COVID-19, enrolled during active disease. The CDR3 runs from the conserved cysteine through the conserved F or W. The D gene is left open where the match is weak. Only part of the rows carry a size: once, few, many, or a class if the clone is expanded.

TRBD1	TRBJ2-5	NA	TRBV9	17	TGTGCCAGCAGCGTAGCAAGGACAGGGACCACCCAAGAGACCCAGTACTTC	CASSVARTGTTQETQYF
NA	TRBJ2-7	NA	TRBV10-2	15	TGCGCCAGCAGTGAGTCGGAAGGAGGTCACAACGAGCAGTACTTC	CASSESEGGHNEQYF
NA	TRBJ1-5	once	TRBV5-1	14	TGCGCCAGCAGCCCCCGGGCGGGGGTTCAGCCCCAGCATTTT	CASSPRAGVQPQHF
NA	TRBJ2-3	NA	TRBV19	16	TGTGCCAGTAGTATAGAACGGGGGGCCGGCACAGATACGCAGTATTTT	CASSIERGAGTDTQYF
NA	TRBJ2-2	NA	TRBV5-5	14	TGTGCCAGCAGCTTGGTGGGGGCCACCGGGGAGCTGTTTTTT	CASSLVGATGELFF
NA	TRBJ2-7	NA	TRBV2	12	TGTGCCAGCAGGCCGACAACCTACGAGCAGTACTTC	CASRPTTYEQYF
TRBD2	TRBJ2-1	NA	TRBV7-3	15	TGTGCCAGCAGCAACCCCGGGGGGATGTACAATGAGCAGTTCTTC	CASSNPGGMYNEQFF
TRBD1	TRBJ1-3	NA	TRBV5-4	15	TGTGCCAGCAGCGCCGGGACAGTCTCTGGAAACACCATATATTTT	CASSAGTVSGNTIYF
TRBD1	TRBJ1-6	NA	TRBV7-6	17	TGTGCCAGCAGCCACGGACAGGGAGGCTCCTATAATTCACCCCTCCACTTT	CASSHGQGGSYNSPLHF
NA	TRBJ1-4	NA	TRBV13	15	TGTGCCAGCAGCTTAGCGGGGGAAGGTAATGAAAAACTGTTTTTT	CASSLAGEGNEKLFF
TRBD1	TRBJ2-7	NA	TRBV24-1	15	TGTGCCACCAGTGAGGGACAGGGGGCTTCGGACGAGCAGTACTTC	CATSEGQGASDEQYF
TRBD1	TRBJ2-7	NA	TRBV6-5	14	TGTGCCAGCAGTCCACCCGGGACAGGGGGAGAGCAGTACTTC	CASSPPGTGGEQYF
NA	TRBJ2-7	NA	TRBV7-3	15	TGTGCCAGCAGCAATAGGGGCGATGGCTCCTACGAGCAGTACTTC	CASSNRGDGSYEQYF
TRBD1	TRBJ1-2	NA	TRBV7-9	13	TGTGCCAGCAGCCCACAGGGGAACTATGGCTACACCTTC	CASSPQGNYGYTF
NA	TRBJ2-5	NA	TRBV5-1	13	TGCGCCAGCAGCTTGACAGTCCAAGAGACCCAGTACTTC	CASSLTVQETQYF
NA	TRBJ1-6	NA	TRBV14	17	TGTGCCAGCAGCCAAGTTAGAGCTCCGTGGGGGGGTTCACCCCTCCACTTT	CASSQVRAPWGGSPLHF
TRBD1	TRBJ1-3	NA	TRBV9	17	TGTGCCAGCAGCGCTCAGAGTGACAGGGGATTTGTTGACACCATATATTTT	CASSAQSDRGFVDTIYF
TRBD1	TRBJ1-2	NA	TRBV2	13	TGTGCCAGCAGTCAACAGGGGGCGGACGGCTACACCTTC	CASSQQGADGYTF
NA	TRBJ1-1	NA	TRBV18	15	TGTGCCAGCTCACCGACGACAGAGATGAACACTGAAGCTTTCTTT	CASSPTTEMNTEAFF
NA	TRBJ1-4	once	TRBV6-5	13	TGTGCCAGCAGTTACTCTCGGGGTGAAAAACTGTTTTTT	CASSYSRGEKLFF